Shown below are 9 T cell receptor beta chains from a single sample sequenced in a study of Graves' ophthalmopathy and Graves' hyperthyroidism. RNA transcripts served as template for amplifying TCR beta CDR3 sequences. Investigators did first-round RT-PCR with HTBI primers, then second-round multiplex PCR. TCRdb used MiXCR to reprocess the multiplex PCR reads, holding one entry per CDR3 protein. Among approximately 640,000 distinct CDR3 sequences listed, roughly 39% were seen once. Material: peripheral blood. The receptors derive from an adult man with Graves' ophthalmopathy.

The CDR3 DNA is TGTGCCAGCAGCCCGGGCGGGACTGGAAAACTGTTTTTT. Its translation: CASSPGGTGKLFF. This sequence joins TRBV7-2 and TRBJ1-4, with a possible D match to TRBD1 (5 bases). Per germline, CDR1 SGHTA and CDR2 FQGNSA. V lost 5 bases, J lost 10 bases, and 14 bases lay in between. There are 13 residues in the CDR3.

DNA for the CDR3: TGTGCCAGCAGCGTAATAGACAGTCGACGGAACTATGGCTACACCTTC. Its protein is CASSVIDSRRNYGYTF. This chain joins TRBV9 and TRBJ1-2, with D tentatively TRBD1 (5 bases). Per germline, CDR1 SGDLS and CDR2 YYNGEE. V was cut by 1 base and J by 2 bases, with 15 bases left in between. The CDR3 loop spans 16 amino acids.

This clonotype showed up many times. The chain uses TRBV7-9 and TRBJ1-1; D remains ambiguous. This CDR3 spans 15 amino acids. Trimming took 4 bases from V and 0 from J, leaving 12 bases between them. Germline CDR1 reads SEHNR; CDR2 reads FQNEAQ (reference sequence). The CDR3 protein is CASSSTTVLNTEAFF. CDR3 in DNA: TGTGCCAGCAGCTCCACCACCGTTCTGAACACTGAAGCTTTCTTT.

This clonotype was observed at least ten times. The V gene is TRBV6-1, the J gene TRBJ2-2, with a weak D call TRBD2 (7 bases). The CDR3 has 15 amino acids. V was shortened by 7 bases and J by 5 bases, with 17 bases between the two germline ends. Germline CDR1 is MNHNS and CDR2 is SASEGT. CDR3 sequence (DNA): TGTGCCAGCAACCGGGAGGCAGGGGAGACCGGGGAGCTGTTTTTT. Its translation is CASNREAGETGELFF.

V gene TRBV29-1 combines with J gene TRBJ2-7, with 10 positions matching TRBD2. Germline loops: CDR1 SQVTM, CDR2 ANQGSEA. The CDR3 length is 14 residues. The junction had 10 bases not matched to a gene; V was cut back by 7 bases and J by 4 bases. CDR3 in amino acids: CSALLGLASYEQYF. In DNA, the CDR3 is TGCAGCGCTCTCCTGGGACTAGCGTCGTACGAGCAGTACTTC.

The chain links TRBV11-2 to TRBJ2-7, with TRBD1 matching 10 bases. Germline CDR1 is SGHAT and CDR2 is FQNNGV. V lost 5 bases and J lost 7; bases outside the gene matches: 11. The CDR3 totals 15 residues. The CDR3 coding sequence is TGTGCCAGCAGCCCTAGGGACAGGGGATTGGGGGAGCAGTACTTC. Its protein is CASSPRDRGLGEQYF.

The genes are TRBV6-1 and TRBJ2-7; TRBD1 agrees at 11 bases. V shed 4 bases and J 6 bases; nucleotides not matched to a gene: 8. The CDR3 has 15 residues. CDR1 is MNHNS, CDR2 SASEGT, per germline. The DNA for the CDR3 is TGTGCCAGCAGTGGAGGACAGGGGGCGTGGGGCGAGCAGTACTTC. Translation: CASSGGQGAWGEQYF.

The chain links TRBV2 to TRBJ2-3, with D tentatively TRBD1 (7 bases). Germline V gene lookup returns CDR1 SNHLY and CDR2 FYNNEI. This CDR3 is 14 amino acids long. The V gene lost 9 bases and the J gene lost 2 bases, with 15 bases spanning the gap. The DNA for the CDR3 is TGTGCCAGGAGCAGGGGGGAAAACACAGATACGCAGTATTTT. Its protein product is CARSRGENTDTQYF.

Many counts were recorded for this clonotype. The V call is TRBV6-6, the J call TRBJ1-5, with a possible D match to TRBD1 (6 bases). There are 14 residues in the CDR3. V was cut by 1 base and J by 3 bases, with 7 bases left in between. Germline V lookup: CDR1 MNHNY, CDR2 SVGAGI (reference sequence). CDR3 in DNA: TGTGCCAGCAGTTACTGGGGGCCCAATCAGCCCCAGCATTTT. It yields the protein CASSYWGPNQPQHF.